This T cell receptor (beta chain) is from a study of CD8+ T cells in alopecia areata. The treatment denotes: oral pan-JAK inhibitor, 5-10 mg twice daily. The CDR3 runs to 15 residues. Germline loops: CDR1 SGHRS, CDR2 YFSETQ. V lost 4 bases and J lost 4; bases outside the gene matches: 6. cDNA reverse transcribed from extracted RNA served as the sequencing template. Assay used: immunoSEQ multiplex PCR; TCRdb lists only in-frame clones, some missing. Seen here are about 94,000 clones, more than 65% observed once, and the top ten hold 17%. This chain links TRBV5-1 with TRBJ2-1, with 9 bases identical to TRBD1. The sample in question was CD8+ T cells sorted from blood, obtained around week 46, from a patient treated with tofacitinib. The receptor's source is a human donor with alopecia areata. Written as DNA, the CDR3 is TGCGCCAGCAGCCAACGGGACAGGGTGTACAATGAGCAGTTCTTC. Translation: CASSQRDRVYNEQFF.